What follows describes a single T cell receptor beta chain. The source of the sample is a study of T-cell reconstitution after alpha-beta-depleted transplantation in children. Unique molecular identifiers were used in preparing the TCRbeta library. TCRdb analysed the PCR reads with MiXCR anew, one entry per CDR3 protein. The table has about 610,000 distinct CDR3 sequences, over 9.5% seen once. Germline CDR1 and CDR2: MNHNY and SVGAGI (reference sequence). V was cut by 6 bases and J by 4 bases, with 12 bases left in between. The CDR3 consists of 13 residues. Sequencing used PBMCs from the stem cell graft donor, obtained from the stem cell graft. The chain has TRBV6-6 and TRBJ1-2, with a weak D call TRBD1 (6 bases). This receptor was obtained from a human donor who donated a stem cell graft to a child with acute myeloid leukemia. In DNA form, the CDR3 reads TGTGCCAGCAGCGTCAGGGGCCTCTATGGCTACACCTTC. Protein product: CASSVRGLYGYTF.